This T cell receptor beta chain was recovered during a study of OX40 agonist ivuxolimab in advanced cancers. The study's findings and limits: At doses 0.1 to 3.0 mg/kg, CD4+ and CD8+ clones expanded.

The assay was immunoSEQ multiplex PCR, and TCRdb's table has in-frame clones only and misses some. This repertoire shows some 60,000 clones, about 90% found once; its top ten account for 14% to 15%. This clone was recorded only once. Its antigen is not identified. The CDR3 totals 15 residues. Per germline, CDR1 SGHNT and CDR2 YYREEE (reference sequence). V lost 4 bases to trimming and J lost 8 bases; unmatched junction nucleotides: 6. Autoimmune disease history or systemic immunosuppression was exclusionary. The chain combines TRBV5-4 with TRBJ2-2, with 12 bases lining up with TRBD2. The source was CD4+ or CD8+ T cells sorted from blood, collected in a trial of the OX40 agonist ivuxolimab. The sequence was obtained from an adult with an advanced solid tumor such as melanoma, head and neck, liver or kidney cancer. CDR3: CASSLTSGRWGELFF. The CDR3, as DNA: TGTGCCAGCAGCCTGACTAGCGGGAGATGGGGGGAGCTGTTTTTT.